Many counts were recorded for the clone carrying this TCR beta chain. Its matching antigen is unknown. This sample was taken from a study of T cells in Graves' hyperthyroidism and ophthalmopathy. RNA transcripts gave rise to amplified TCR beta CDR3 regions. TCR CDR3 underwent first-round RT-PCR with the HTBI primer set. In TCRdb, the multiplex PCR reads were re-called with MiXCR into one record per CDR3 protein. Here the sample spans under 400,000 distinct CDR3 sequences, over 20% being singletons. Study-level findings and limits: Ophthalmopathy was predicted by the model a median of roughly 6.6 months ahead of onset. Researchers found most expanded thyroid clonotypes above 0.001 in blood as well.

This clonotype originated in a woman aged 50 to 60 with Graves' hyperthyroidism. Sequencing input: blood.

This CDR3 is CSARVGAGVYNEQFF. CDR3 bases: TGCAGTGCTAGAGTGGGAGCGGGAGTCTACAATGAGCAGTTCTTC. This sequence joins TRBV20-1 and TRBJ2-1; TRBD2 agrees at 8 bases. CDR3 length: 15 residues. Germline lookup yields CDR1 DFQATT and CDR2 SNEGSKA (reference sequence). Trimming at V came to 1 base and at J to 3 bases, leaving 5 bases not matched to a gene.